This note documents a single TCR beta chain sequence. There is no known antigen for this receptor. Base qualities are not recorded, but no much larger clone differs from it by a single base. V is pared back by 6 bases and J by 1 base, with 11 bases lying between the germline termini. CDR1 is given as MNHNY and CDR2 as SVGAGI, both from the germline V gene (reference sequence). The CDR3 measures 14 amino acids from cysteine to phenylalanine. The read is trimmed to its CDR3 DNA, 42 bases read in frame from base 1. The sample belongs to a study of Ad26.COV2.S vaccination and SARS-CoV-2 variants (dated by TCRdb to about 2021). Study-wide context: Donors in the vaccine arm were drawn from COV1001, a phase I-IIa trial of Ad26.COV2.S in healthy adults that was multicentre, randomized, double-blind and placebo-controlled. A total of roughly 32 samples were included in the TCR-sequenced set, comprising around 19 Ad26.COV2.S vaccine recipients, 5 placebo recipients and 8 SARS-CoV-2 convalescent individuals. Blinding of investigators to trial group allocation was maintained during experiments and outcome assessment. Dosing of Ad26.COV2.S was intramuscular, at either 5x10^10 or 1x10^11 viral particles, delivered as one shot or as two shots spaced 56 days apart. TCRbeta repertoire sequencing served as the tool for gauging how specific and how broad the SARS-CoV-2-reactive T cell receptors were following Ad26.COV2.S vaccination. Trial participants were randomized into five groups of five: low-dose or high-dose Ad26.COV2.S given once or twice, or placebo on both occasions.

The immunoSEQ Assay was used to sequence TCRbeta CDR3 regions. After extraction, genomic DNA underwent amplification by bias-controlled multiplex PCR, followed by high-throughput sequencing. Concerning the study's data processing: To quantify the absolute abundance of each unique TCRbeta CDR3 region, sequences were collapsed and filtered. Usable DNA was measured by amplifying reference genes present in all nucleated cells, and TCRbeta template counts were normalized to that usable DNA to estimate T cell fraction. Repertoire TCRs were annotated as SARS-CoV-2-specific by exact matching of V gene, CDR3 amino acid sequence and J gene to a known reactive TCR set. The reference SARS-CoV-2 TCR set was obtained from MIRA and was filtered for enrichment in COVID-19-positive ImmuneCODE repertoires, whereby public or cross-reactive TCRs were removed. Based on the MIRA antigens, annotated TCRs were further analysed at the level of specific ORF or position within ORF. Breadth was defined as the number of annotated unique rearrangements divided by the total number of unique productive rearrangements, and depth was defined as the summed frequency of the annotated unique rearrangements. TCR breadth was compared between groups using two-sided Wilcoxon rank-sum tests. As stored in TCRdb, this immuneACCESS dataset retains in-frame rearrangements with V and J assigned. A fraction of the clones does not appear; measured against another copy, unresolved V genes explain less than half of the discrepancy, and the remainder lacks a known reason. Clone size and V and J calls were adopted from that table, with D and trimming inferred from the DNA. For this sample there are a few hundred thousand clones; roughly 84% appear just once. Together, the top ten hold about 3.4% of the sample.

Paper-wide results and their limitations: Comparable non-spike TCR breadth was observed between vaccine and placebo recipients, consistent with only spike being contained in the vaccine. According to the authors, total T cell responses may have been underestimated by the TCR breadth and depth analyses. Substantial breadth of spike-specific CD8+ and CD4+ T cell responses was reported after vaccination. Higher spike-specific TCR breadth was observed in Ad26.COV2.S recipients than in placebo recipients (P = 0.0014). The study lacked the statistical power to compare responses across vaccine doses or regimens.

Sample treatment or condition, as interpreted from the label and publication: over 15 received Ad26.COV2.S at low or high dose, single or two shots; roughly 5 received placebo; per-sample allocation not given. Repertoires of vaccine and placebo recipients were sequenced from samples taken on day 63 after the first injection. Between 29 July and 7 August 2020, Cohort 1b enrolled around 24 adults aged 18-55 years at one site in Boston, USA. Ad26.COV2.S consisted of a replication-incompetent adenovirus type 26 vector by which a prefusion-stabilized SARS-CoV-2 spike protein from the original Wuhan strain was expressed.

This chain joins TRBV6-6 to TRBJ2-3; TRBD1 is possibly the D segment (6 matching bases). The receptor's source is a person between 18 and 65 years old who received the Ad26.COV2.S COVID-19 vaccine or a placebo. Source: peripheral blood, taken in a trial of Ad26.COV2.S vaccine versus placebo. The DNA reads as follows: TGTGCCAGCAGGGGGGCAGGGGGCACAGATACGCAGTATTTT. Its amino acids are CASRGAGGTDTQYF.